The 28 T cell receptor beta chains given below trace back to one sample, sequenced in a study of identical twins (dated by TCRdb to 2016 to 2017). Library prep was done by 5' RACE. Data came from an Illumina HiSeq 2000. The public reads were run again by TCRdb, first through fastp at Q25 and then through MiXCR, and only productive beta chains were kept. Each entry merges the rows of one CDR3 protein and shows their most common DNA and genes. The sample records around 95,000 distinct CDR3 sequences, 5.9% of which are singletons. 10% to 15% of the sample rests with the top ten. Sequences were obtained from memory T cells sorted from blood. The cell subset or site label on this specimen signifies: CD45RO+ enriched T cells. Receptors were obtained from a woman aged 45-65 years in good health.

This clonotype was seen repeatedly, ten times or more. The gene calls are TRBV7-6 and TRBJ2-1; TRBD2 matches at 10 bases. Germline V gene sequence: CDR1 SGHVS, CDR2 FNYEAQ. This CDR3 has 16 residues. V lost 6 bases, J lost 5 bases, and 10 bases stayed unmatched. CDR3 nucleotide sequence: TGTGCCAGCAGTTTTTATACGGGACTAGCGAACAATGAGCAGTTCTTC. Protein: CASSFYTGLANNEQFF.

This clonotype was observed a few times. One junction end disagrees with the germline gene, perhaps due to a read error. V is TRBV5-1 and J is TRBJ1-2; D might be TRBD1 (6 bases). Germline V gene data show CDR1 as SGHRS and CDR2 as YFSETQ. This CDR3 is built from 15 residues. This CDR3 reads CASSLEQGANYGYPF. In DNA form, the CDR3 reads TGCGCCAGCAGCTTGGAACAGGGAGCTAACTATGGCTACCCCTTC.

This clonotype was seen repeatedly, ten times or more. The CDR3 bases are TGCGCCACCGCTCAAATACTAGTCTATGAGCAGTTCTTC. Its protein is CATAQILVYEQFF. The chain joins TRBV23-1 to TRBJ2-1, with D maybe TRBD2 (5 bases). TRBV23-1 qualifies as an ORF whose function is uncertain. The CDR3 runs to 13 residues. Trimming removed 10 bases at V and 8 bases at J, with 18 bases between.

This clonotype was seen ten or more times. The chain uses TRBV7-9 and TRBJ2-1, with 9 bases matching TRBD2. CDR3 length equals 15 residues. The J segment lost 8 bases and the V segment lost 5 bases, leaving 10 bases of the junction unmatched. The germline CDR1 and CDR2 sequences are SEHNR and FQNEAQ (reference sequence). The CDR3 protein is CASSGRSGSPHEQFF. The CDR3 coding sequence is TGTGCCAGCAGCGGTCGTAGCGGGAGCCCCCATGAGCAGTTCTTC. The entire variable domain, with the rest obtained from reference TRBV7-9 and TRBJ2-1, is as follows: DTGVSQNPRHKITKRGQNVTFRCDPISEHNRLYWYRQTLGQGPEFLTYFQNEAQLEKSRLLSDRFSAERPKGSFSTLEIQRTEQGDSAMYLCASSGRSGSPHEQFFGPGTRLTVL.

To note about this clonotype: The conserved final phenylalanine or tryptophan is absent from the CDR3, which likely points to a read error. V is TRBV24-1 and J is TRBJ2-3, with 11 bases matching TRBD1. The CDR3 totals 16 residues. Trimming cost V 1 base and J 4 bases; bases outside gene matches: 3. CDR1 KGHDR and CDR2 SFDVKD come from the germline V gene. In DNA, the CDR3 is TGTGCCACCAGTGATTTTGGGGACAGGGGGGCAGATACGCAGTATTAT. Protein sequence: CATSDFGDRGADTQYY.

This clonotype was detected many times. The chain employs TRBV20-1 and TRBJ2-7; 7 bases match TRBD1. The CDR3 is 14 residues long. The V gene end was trimmed by 1 base and the J gene end by 5 bases; junction bases not matched to a gene: 8. Germline CDR1 DFQATT, CDR2 SNEGSKA (reference sequence). CDR3: CSARASPGGDEQYF. The DNA for the CDR3 is TGCAGTGCTAGAGCGTCACCAGGGGGTGACGAGCAGTACTTC.

This clonotype was observed at least ten times. This sequence joins TRBV13 and TRBJ1-1; D is ambiguous. Germline values: CDR1 PRHDT, CDR2 FYEKMQ (reference sequence). CDR3 size: 12 residues. Trimming removed 5 bases at V and 4 bases at J, with 8 bases between. CDR3 sequence (DNA): TGTGCCAGCAGCGGTTCCGGCACTGAAGCTTTCTTT. It encodes CASSGSGTEAFF.

This clonotype was seen only a few times. The chain carries TRBV27 and TRBJ2-5; tentatively, D is TRBD2 (6 bases). The CDR3 is made up of 14 amino acids. V was shortened by 5 bases and J by 4 bases, with 14 bases between the two germline ends. CDR1 is MNHEY and CDR2 is SMNVEV in the germline V gene (reference sequence). CDR3 bases: TGTGCCAGCAGTCCCTTCCAGGGAGGAGAGACCCAGTACTTC. Residues: CASSPFQGGETQYF.

This clonotype appeared many times. This rearrangement joins TRBV4-1 to TRBJ1-4, with 11 positions matching TRBD1. The CDR3 length is 14 residues. CDR1 and CDR2 from the germline V gene are MGHRA and YSYEKL. Unmatched junction bases numbered 3, after V lost 5 bases and J lost 7 bases. CDR3 nucleotides: TGCGCCAGCAGCAGGGGACAGGGGGGTGAAAAACTGTTTTTT. This gives the protein CASSRGQGGEKLFF.

The V gene is TRBV5-6, the J gene TRBJ2-2; 8 nucleotides line up with TRBD2. Trimming at V came to 4 bases and at J to 6 bases, leaving 5 bases not matched to a gene. The germline V gene has CDR1 SGHDT and CDR2 YYEEEE. This CDR3 spans 14 amino acids. The CDR3 protein is CASSIGLASGELFF. In nucleotides, the CDR3 is TGTGCCAGCAGCATAGGACTAGCCTCCGGGGAGCTGTTTTTT.

This clonotype was observed a handful of times. The rearrangement uses TRBV5-1 and TRBJ2-3; 8 bases align to TRBD2. The CDR3 extends over 16 amino acids. Germline trimming cut 4 bases from V and 5 bases from J; bases unmatched to any gene: 12. The germline gives CDR1 SGHRS, CDR2 YFSETQ. CDR3 loop: CASSPVSSGSVDTQYF. CDR3 DNA: TGCGCCAGCAGCCCGGTGTCCAGCGGGAGTGTAGATACGCAGTATTTT.

The chain combines TRBV19 with TRBJ2-5, with D possibly being TRBD1 (5 bases). The CDR3 totals 15 residues. CDR1 is LNHDA, CDR2 SQIVND, per germline (reference sequence). V shed 3 bases and J shed 5 bases, with 16 bases lying between them. CDR3 sequence: CASSMLAQGVETQYF. DNA for the CDR3: TGTGCCAGTAGTATGTTAGCACAAGGGGTGGAGACCCAGTACTTC.

The sample holds many counts of this clonotype. This chain connects TRBV7-9 to TRBJ1-3; weak D call: TRBD1 (6 bases). This CDR3 contains 20 residues. Trimming took 4 bases from V and 0 from J, leaving 25 bases between them. CDR1 is SEHNR and CDR2 is FQNEAQ in the germline V gene (reference sequence). CDR3 protein: CASSSQGPYRTLPSGNTIYF. The CDR3 DNA is TGTGCCAGCAGCTCCCAGGGGCCCTACCGAACGTTACCCTCTGGAAACACCATATATTTT. Filled out from reference TRBV7-9 and TRBJ1-3, the complete variable domain reads DTGVSQNPRHKITKRGQNVTFRCDPISEHNRLYWYRQTLGQGPEFLTYFQNEAQLEKSRLLSDRFSAERPKGSFSTLEIQRTEQGDSAMYLCASSSQGPYRTLPSGNTIYFGEGSWLTVV.

The table lists this clonotype with many counts. The rearrangement links TRBV2 to TRBJ2-1, with D possibly matching TRBD1 (5 bases). CDR1 and CDR2 (germline): SNHLY, FYNNEI. This CDR3 is built from 15 residues. The V gene lost 5 bases and the J gene lost 3 bases, with 14 bases spanning the gap. The CDR3 DNA sequence: TGTGCCAGCAGTATCCAGGGTATGAGCTACAATGAGCAGTTCTTC. The encoded protein is CASSIQGMSYNEQFF.

The chain couples TRBV5-4 to TRBJ2-7; a weak D match, TRBD2 (6 bases). This CDR3 contains 14 residues. CDR1 is SGHNT, CDR2 YYREEE, per germline (reference sequence). The V gene lost 0 bases and the J gene lost 6 bases, with 13 bases spanning the gap. The CDR3 DNA is TGTGCCAGCAGCTTGGCGGGACTGGGAAGCGAGCAGTACTTC. Encoded protein: CASSLAGLGSEQYF. The full variable domain, completed using reference TRBV5-4 and TRBJ2-7, is ETGVTQSPTHLIKTRGQQVTLRCSSQSGHNTVSWYQQALGQGPQFIFQYYREEENGRGNFPPRFSGLQFPNYSSELNVNALELDDSALYLCASSLAGLGSEQYFGPGTRLTVT.

The CDR3 protein is CASSEAGRGSDV. For the CDR3, the DNA is TGTGCCAGCAGTGAAGCGGGGAGGGGTTCGGACGTC. The chain has TRBV2 and TRBJ2-7; 7 nucleotides match TRBD2. The germline CDR1 and CDR2 sequences are SNHLY and FYNNEI. The CDR3 runs 12 residues.

This clonotype was recorded many times. The chain uses TRBV11-2 and TRBJ2-2, with D tentatively TRBD2 (6 bases). The CDR3 consists of 16 residues. The germline V and J ends were trimmed by 4 bases and 6 bases, with 18 bases remaining between them. The germline gives CDR1 SGHAT, CDR2 FQNNGV. The CDR3 loop reads CASSSPGGKRAGELFF. The CDR3 region has the DNA TGTGCCAGCAGCTCTCCGGGCGGGAAACGGGCCGGGGAGCTGTTTTTT.

This clonotype was seen ten or more times. V gene TRBV19 combines with J gene TRBJ2-1, with 9 bases that match TRBD2. The CDR3 totals 15 residues. With V trimmed by 5 bases and J by 10 bases, 12 bases remained unmatched. CDR1 and CDR2 from the germline V gene are LNHDA and SQIVND (reference sequence). For the CDR3, the DNA is TGTGCCAGTAGTCCCTTCGGCGGGAGGGCTAGAGAGCAGTTCTTC. It yields the protein CASSPFGGRAREQFF.

This chain connects TRBV6-1 to TRBJ2-2, with a tentative D call TRBD1 (6 bases). CDR1 MNHNS and CDR2 SASEGT come from the germline V gene. Trimming removed 7 bases from V and 3 bases from J, with 9 bases in between. This CDR3 has 13 residues. CDR3 DNA sequence: TGTGCCAGCAACAACAGGGACACCGGGGAGCTGTTTTTT. Translation: CASNNRDTGELFF.

Ten or more counts support this clonotype. The chain uses TRBV5-1 and TRBJ2-1, with a tentative D call TRBD2 (5 bases). The CDR3 loop spans 13 amino acids. CDR1 SGHRS and CDR2 YFSETQ come from the germline V gene. Trimming cost V 4 bases and J 1 base, with 6 bases left between them. The chain's CDR3 is CASSDYSYNEQFF. The CDR3 DNA is TGCGCCAGCAGCGACTATTCCTACAATGAGCAGTTCTTC.

V and J are TRBV2 and TRBJ1-3; D unresolved. Germline assignment: CDR1 SNHLY and CDR2 FYNNEI. Trimming took off 7 bases at V and 0 bases at J, with 13 bases between the two ends. The CDR3 extends over 15 amino acids. Here the CDR3 DNA reads TGTGCCAGCACTCCCTTCTCTAGCTCTGGAAACACCATATATTTT. Encoded protein: CASTPFSSSGNTIYF.

This clonotype has a count of ten or more. This rearrangement joins TRBV10-2 to TRBJ2-7; D not certain. The CDR3 extends over 13 amino acids. The V and J ends lost 1 base and 6 bases respectively, with 10 bases between them. CDR1 is WSHSY and CDR2 is SAAADI in the germline V gene. The chain's CDR3 is CASSEWGIGEQYV. The CDR3 coding sequence is TGCGCCAGCAGTGAGTGGGGTATAGGCGAGCAGTACGTC.

The table lists this clonotype with many counts. This chain connects TRBV2 to TRBJ2-3; 13 nucleotides agree with TRBD2. Germline loops: CDR1 SNHLY, CDR2 FYNNEI. V lost 7 bases, J lost 6 bases, and 1 base stayed unmatched. CDR3 length equals 13 residues. This CDR3 is CASKGLAGDTQYF. The CDR3 region has the DNA TGTGCCAGCAAGGGACTAGCGGGGGATACGCAGTATTTT.

This clonotype was detected only a few times. The chain recombines TRBV24-1 with TRBJ2-1; TRBD2 matches at 8 bases. After removal of 4 bases from V and 0 bases from J, the junction contained 1 base not matched to a gene. This CDR3 has 15 amino acids. Germline CDR1 is KGHDR and CDR2 is SFDVKD. CDR3 amino acids: CATSESGSSYNEQFF. CDR3 in DNA: TGTGCCACCAGTGAAAGCGGGAGCTCCTACAATGAGCAGTTCTTC.

This clonotype was recorded a few times. The chain employs TRBV6-5 and TRBJ1-2; 8 bases align to TRBD1. CDR3 length: 13 amino acids. V dropped 7 bases and J dropped 8; count of bases not matched to a gene: 9. CDR1 is MNHEY and CDR2 is SVGAGI in the germline V gene. The CDR3 nucleotides are TGTGCCAGCATGAAGGACAGGGTTAGGGGCTACACCTTC. It yields the protein CASMKDRVRGYTF.

Remarks on this clonotype: Because the CDR3 is missing its conserved closing phenylalanine or tryptophan, this is likely a read error. It is unclear where the CDR3 begins or ends on the DNA, so no DNA is shown, and the CDR3 is as TCRdb lists it. The chain carries TRBV6-6 and TRBJ2-7. The CDR3 is 13 amino acids in total, end residues counted. Germline V gene lookup returns CDR1 MNHNY and CDR2 SVGAGI (reference sequence). Here the CDR3 reads CASSSSQDYAQSC.

The V call is TRBV20-1, the J call TRBJ2-1; 8 positions match TRBD2. Germline trimming cut 0 bases from V and 3 bases from J; bases unmatched to any gene: 7. This CDR3 region has 16 residues. The germline V gene has CDR1 DFQATT and CDR2 SNEGSKA (reference sequence). The CDR3 DNA sequence: TGCAGTGCTAGAGATACTGGCGGGAGGATCTACAATGAGCAGTTCTTC. This translates into CSARDTGGRIYNEQFF.

This clonotype was recorded at least ten times. This chain uses TRBV5-1 with TRBJ2-7; no reliable D call. CDR3 length: 12 amino acids. Trimming cost V 5 bases and J 7 bases, with 13 bases left between them. In germline, CDR1 is SGHRS, CDR2 YFSETQ. The CDR3, as DNA: TGCGCCAGCAGACGGATGGGTTGGGAGCAGTACTTC. The encoded protein is CASRRMGWEQYF.